Listed below are T cell receptor beta chains from one sample, sequenced in a study of blood T cell repertoires in COVID-19. Repertoires were generated with immunoSEQ multiplex PCR, while TCRdb's copy carries only in-frame clones and drops some. This sample has fewer than 350,000 clones, with roughly 90% found just once. Specimen: peripheral blood. These receptors all stem from a man younger than 35 with active or convalescent COVID-19. The conserved cysteine and the conserved F or W are not part of the CDR3 here. A D gene is named only where the DNA matches it firmly.

J | V | D | CDR3
TRBJ2-1 | TRBV2 | . | ASSEGQRDEQF
TRBJ2-1 | TRBV18 | . | ASIGGSYNEQF
TRBJ1-1 | TRBV5-4 | . | ASSLDPGVNTEAF
TRBJ2-2 | TRBV9 | TRBD1 | ASSAGTARTGELF
TRBJ1-2 | TRBV27 | . | ASKSGDNYGYT
TRBJ2-3 | TRBV21-1 | . | ASSKVVVLETSTDTQY
TRBJ2-7 | TRBV25-1 | TRBD1 | ASRRTGGSYEQY
TRBJ1-6 | TRBV6-6 | TRBD1 | ASSPKTGGRLNSPLH
TRBJ1-6 | TRBV19 | . | ASSTRQNYNSPLH
TRBJ2-7 | TRBV6-2/TRBV6-3 | TRBD2 | ASSLGEGPYEQY
TRBJ1-4 | TRBV3-1/TRBV3-2 | . | ASSEDFSGEKLF
TRBJ1-3 | TRBV6-2/TRBV6-3 | . | ASSYPPGRVTGNTIY
TRBJ2-7 | TRBV7-8 | TRBD2 | ASSPSGGAYEQY
TRBJ2-2 | TRBV11-3 | . | ASSLSGTGGELF
TRBJ2-7 | TRBV29-1 | . | SGVGVSSYEQY
TRBJ1-4 | TRBV19 | . | ASSIGRIATNEKLF
TRBJ2-3 | TRBV6-5 | . | ASSTGTLTDTQY
TRBJ2-5 | TRBV24-1 | TRBD1 | ATSAGTAPLQY
TRBJ2-5 | TRBV6-5 | TRBD2 | ASSPLADQETQY
TRBJ2-4 | TRBV18 | TRBD1 | ASSPGTVVLKNIQY
TRBJ2-1 | TRBV9 | . | ASSVADSYNEQF
TRBJ1-5 | TRBV19 | . | ASSISPGQPQH
TRBJ2-7 | TRBV5-1 | TRBD2 | ASSLGTSGYEQY
TRBJ2-2 | TRBV7-2 | . | ASSLGGANTGELF